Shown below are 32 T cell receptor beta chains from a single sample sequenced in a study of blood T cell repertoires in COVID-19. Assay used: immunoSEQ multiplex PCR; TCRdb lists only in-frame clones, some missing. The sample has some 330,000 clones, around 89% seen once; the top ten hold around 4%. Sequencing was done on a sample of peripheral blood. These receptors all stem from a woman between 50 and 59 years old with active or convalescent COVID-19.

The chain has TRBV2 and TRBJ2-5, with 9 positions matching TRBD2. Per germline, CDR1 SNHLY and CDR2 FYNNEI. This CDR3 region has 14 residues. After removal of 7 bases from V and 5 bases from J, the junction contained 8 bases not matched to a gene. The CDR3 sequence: CASKARGGLETQYF. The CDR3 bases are TGTGCCAGCAAAGCGCGGGGGGGCCTCGAGACCCAGTACTTC.

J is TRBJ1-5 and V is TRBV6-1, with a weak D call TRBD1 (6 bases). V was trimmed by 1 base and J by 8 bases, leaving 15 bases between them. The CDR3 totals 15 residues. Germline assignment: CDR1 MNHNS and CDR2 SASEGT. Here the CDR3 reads CASSEGRTEGEPQHF. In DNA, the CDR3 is TGTGCCAGCAGTGAAGGTCGGACAGAAGGAGAGCCCCAGCATTTT.

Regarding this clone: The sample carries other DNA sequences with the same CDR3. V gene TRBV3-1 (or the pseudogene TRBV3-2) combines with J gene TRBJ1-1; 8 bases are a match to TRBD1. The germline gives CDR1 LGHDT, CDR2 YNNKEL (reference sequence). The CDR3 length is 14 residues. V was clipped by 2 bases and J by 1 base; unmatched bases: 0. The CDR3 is CASSQTGGNTEAFF. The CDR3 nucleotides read TGTGCCAGCAGCCAAACAGGGGGGAACACTGAAGCTTTCTTT.

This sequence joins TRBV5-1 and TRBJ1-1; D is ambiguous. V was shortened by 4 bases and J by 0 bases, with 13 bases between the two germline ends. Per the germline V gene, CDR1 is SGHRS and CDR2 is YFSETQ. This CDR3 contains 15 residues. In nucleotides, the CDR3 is TGCGCCAGCAGCGTTCAAACAGATTTGAACACTGAAGCTTTCTTT. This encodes CASSVQTDLNTEAFF. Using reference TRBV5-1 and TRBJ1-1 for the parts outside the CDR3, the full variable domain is KAGVTQTPRYLIKTRGQQVTLSCSPISGHRSVSWYQQTPGQGLQFLFEYFSETQRNKGNFPGRFSGRQFSNSRSEMNVSTLELGDSALYLCASSVQTDLNTEAFFGQGTRLTVV.

CDR3 sequence: CASSLGLAGVFGTDTQYF. As DNA, the CDR3 is TGTGCCAGCAGCTTGGGATTAGCGGGGGTCTTCGGCACAGATACGCAGTATTTT. The V and J genes are TRBV5-4 and TRBJ2-3; 9 bases line up with TRBD2. The V and J ends lost 0 bases and 1 base, in that order; junction bases with no gene match: 9. CDR3 size: 18 residues. Germline-derived CDR1 and CDR2 are SGHNT and YYREEE (reference sequence).

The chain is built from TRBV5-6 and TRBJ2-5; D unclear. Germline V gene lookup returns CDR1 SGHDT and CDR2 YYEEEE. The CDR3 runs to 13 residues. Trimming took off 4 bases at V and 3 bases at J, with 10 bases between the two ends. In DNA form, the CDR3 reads TGTGCCAGCAGCGGGCATCAGGAAGAGACCCAGTACTTC. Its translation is CASSGHQEETQYF.

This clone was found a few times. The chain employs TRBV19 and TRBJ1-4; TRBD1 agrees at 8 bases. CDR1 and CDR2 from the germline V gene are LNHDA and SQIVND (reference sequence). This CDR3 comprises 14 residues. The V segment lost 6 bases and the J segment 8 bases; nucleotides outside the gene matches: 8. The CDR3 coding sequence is TGTGCCAGTAGGTCGACAGGGGCTGTCGAAAAACTGTTTTTT. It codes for CASRSTGAVEKLFF.

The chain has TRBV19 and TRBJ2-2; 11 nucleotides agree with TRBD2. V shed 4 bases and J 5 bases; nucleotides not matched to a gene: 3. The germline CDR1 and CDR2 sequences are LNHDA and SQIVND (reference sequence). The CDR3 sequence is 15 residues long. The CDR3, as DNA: TGTGCCAGTAGTAAACTAGCGGGAGTAACCGGGGAGCTGTTTTTT. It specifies CASSKLAGVTGELFF.

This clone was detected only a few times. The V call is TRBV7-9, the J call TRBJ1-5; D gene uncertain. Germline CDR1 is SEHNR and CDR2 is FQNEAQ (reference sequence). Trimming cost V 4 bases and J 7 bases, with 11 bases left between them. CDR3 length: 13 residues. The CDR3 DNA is TGTGCCAGCAGCTACGATCGGGGACAGCCCCAGCATTTT. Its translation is CASSYDRGQPQHF.

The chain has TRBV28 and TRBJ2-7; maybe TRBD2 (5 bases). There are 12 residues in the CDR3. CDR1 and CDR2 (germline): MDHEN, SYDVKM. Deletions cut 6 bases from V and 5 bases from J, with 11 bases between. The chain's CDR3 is CASSATADEQYF. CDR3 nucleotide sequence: TGTGCCAGCAGCGCCACAGCGGACGAGCAGTACTTC.

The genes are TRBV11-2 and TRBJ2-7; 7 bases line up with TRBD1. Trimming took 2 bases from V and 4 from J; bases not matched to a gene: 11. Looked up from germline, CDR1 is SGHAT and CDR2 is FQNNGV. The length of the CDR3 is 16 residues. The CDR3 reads CASSLNRGTEKYEQYF. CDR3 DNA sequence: TGTGCCAGCAGCTTAAACCGTGGGACAGAAAAGTACGAGCAGTACTTC.

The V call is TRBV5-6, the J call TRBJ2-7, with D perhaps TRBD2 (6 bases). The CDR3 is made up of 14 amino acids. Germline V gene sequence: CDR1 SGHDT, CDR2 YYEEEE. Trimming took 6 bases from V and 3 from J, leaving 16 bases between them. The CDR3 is CASTLGTSYYEQYF. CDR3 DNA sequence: TGTGCCAGCACCCTTGGGACTTCCTACTACGAGCAGTACTTC.

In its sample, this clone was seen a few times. The CDR3: CASSPPEGGELFF. CDR3 nucleotide sequence: TGTGCCAGCAGCCCCCCTGAGGGCGGGGAGCTGTTTTTT. The rearrangement uses TRBV7-9 and TRBJ2-2, with D possibly matching TRBD2 (5 bases). The CDR3 runs 13 residues. V lost 5 bases, J lost 7 bases, and 11 bases lay in between. Germline V lookup: CDR1 SEHNR, CDR2 FQNEAQ (reference sequence).

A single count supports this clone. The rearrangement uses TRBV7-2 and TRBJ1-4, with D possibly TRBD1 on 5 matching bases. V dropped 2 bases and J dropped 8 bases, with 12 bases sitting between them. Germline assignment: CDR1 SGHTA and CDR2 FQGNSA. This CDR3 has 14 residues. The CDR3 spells CASSLQGTKEKLFF. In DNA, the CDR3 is TGTGCCAGCAGCTTACAGGGTACAAAGGAAAAACTGTTTTTT.

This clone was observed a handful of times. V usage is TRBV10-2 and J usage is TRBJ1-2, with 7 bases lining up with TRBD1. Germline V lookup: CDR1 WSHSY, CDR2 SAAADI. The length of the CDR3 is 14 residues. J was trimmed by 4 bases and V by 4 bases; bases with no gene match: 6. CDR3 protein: CASSGDSVGYGYTF. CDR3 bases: TGCGCCAGCAGTGGGGACAGTGTCGGCTATGGCTACACCTTC.

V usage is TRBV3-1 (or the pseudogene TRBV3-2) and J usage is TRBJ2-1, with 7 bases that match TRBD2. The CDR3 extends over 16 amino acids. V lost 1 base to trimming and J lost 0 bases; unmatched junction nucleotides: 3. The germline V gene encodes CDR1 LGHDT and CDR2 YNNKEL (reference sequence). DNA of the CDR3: TGTGCCAGCAGCCAAGGAGGCGGGAGCTCCTACAATGAGCAGTTCTTC. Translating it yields CASSQGGGSSYNEQFF.

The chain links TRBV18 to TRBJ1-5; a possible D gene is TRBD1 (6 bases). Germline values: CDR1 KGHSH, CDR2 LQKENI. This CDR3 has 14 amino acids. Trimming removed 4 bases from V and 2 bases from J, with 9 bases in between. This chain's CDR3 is CASSQGVGNQPQHF. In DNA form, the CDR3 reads TGTGCCAGCTCACAGGGGGTAGGCAATCAGCCCCAGCATTTT. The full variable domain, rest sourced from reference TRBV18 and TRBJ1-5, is NAGVMQNPRHLVRRRGQEARLRCSPMKGHSHVYWYRQLPEEGLKFMVYLQKENIIDESGMPKERFSAEFPKEGPSILRIQQVVRGDSAAYFCASSQGVGNQPQHFGDGTRLSIL.

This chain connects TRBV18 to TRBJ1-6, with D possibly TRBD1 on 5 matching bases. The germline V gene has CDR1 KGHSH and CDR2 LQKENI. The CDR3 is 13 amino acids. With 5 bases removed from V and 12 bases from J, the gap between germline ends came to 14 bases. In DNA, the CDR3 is TGTGCCAGCTCAATAGGGCAGGGTATACCCCTCCACTTT. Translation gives CASSIGQGIPLHF. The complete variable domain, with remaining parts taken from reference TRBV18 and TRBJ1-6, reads NAGVMQNPRHLVRRRGQEARLRCSPMKGHSHVYWYRQLPEEGLKFMVYLQKENIIDESGMPKERFSAEFPKEGPSILRIQQVVRGDSAAYFCASSIGQGIPLHFGNGTRLTVT.

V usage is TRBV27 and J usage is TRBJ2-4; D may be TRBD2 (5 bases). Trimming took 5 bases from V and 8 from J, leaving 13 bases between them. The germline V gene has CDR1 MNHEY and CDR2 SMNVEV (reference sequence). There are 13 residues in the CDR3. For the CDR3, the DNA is TGTGCCAGCAGTCAAACTAGATTAGACATTCAGTACTTC. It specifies CASSQTRLDIQYF.

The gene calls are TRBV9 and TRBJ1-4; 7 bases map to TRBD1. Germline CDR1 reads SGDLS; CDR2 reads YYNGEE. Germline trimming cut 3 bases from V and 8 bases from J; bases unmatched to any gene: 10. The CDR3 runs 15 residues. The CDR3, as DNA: TGTGCCAGCAGCGAACTAGGGGGCTTTGGGGAAAAACTGTTTTTT. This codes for CASSELGGFGEKLFF. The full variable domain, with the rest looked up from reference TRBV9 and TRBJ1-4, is DSGVTQTPKHLITATGQRVTLRCSPRSGDLSVYWYQQSLDQGLQFLIQYYNGEERAKGNILERFSAQQFPDLHSELNLSSLELGDSALYFCASSELGGFGEKLFFGSGTQLSVL.

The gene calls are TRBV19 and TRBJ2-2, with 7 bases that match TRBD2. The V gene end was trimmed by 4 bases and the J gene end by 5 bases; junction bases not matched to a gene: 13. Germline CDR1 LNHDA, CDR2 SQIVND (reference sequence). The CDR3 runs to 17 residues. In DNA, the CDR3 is TGTGCCAGTAGTAGTCGGGGCCCAGCGGGGAGAACCGGGGAGCTGTTTTTT. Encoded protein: CASSSRGPAGRTGELFF.

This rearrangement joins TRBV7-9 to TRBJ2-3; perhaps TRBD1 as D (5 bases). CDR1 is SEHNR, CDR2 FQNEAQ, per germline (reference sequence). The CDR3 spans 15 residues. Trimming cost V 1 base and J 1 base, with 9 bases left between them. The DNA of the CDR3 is TGTGCCAGCAGCTTAGGCGACAGCCGCACAGATACGCAGTATTTT. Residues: CASSLGDSRTDTQYF.

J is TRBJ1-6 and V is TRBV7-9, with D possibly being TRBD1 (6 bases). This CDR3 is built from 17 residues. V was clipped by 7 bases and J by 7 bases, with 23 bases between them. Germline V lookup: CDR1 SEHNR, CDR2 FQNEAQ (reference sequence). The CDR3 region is CASTLDSWGGANSPLHF. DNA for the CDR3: TGTGCCAGCACCCTCGATTCCTGGGGGGGGGCCAATTCACCCCTCCACTTT.

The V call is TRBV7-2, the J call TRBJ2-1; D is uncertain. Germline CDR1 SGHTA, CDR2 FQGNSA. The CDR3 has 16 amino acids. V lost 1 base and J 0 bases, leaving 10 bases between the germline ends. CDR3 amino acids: CASSLDRDTSYNEQFF. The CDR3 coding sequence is TGTGCCAGCAGCTTAGATCGCGACACCTCCTACAATGAGCAGTTCTTC.

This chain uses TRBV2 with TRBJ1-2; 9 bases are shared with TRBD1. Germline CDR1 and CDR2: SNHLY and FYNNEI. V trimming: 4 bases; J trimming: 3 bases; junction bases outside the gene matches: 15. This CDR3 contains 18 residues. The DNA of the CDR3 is TGTGCCAGCAGTGTAATCCGGTTCGACGACAGGGGGTACTATGGCTACACCTTC. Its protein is CASSVIRFDDRGYYGYTF.

This chain's CDR3 is CASSIQAGFHQPQHF. The CDR3 DNA follows: TGTGCCAGTAGTATACAGGCAGGGTTCCACCAGCCCCAGCATTTT. The chain carries TRBV19 and TRBJ1-5; possible D gene TRBD1, 5 bases. Germline V CDR1 and CDR2: LNHDA, SQIVND (reference sequence). Trimming stripped 2 bases from V and 7 bases from J, with 15 bases between. The CDR3 totals 15 residues.

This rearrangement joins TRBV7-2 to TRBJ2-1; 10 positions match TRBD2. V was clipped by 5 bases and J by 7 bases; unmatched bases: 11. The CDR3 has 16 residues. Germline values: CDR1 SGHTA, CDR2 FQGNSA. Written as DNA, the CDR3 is TGTGCCAGCAGCCTAATGACTAGCGGGTTATGGAATGAGCAGTTCTTC. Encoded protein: CASSLMTSGLWNEQFF.

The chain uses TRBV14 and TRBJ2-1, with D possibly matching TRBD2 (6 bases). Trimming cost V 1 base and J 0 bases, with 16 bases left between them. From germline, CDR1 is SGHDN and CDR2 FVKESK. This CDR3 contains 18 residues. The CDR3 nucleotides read TGTGCCAGCAGCCAAGGGGTTAGCGGTCCTTCCTCCTACAATGAGCAGTTCTTC. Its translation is CASSQGVSGPSSYNEQFF.

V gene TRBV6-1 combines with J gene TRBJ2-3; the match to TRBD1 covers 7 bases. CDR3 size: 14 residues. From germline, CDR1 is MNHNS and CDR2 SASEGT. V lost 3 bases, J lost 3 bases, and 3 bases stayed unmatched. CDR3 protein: CASSEGTVTDTQYF. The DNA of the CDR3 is TGTGCCAGCAGTGAGGGGACAGTGACAGATACGCAGTATTTT.

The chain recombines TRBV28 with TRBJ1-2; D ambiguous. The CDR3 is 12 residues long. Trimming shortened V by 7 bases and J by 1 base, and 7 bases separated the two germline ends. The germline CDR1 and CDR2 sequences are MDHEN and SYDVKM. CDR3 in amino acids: CASKAVNYGYTF. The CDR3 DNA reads TGTGCCAGCAAAGCGGTTAACTATGGCTACACCTTC.

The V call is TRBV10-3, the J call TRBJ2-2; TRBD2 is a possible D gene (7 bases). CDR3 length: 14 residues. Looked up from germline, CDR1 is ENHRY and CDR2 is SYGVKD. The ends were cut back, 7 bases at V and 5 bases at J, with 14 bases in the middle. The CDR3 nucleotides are TGTGCCATCACGGGGGGCCCGGGAACCGGGGAGCTGTTTTTT. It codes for CAITGGPGTGELFF.

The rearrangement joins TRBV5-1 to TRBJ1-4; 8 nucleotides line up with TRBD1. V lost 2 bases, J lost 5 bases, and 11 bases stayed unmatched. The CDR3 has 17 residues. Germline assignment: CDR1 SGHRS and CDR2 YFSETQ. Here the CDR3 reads CASSFTPLQGVNEKLFF. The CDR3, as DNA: TGCGCCAGCAGCTTTACCCCTTTACAGGGGGTAAATGAAAAACTGTTTTTT.